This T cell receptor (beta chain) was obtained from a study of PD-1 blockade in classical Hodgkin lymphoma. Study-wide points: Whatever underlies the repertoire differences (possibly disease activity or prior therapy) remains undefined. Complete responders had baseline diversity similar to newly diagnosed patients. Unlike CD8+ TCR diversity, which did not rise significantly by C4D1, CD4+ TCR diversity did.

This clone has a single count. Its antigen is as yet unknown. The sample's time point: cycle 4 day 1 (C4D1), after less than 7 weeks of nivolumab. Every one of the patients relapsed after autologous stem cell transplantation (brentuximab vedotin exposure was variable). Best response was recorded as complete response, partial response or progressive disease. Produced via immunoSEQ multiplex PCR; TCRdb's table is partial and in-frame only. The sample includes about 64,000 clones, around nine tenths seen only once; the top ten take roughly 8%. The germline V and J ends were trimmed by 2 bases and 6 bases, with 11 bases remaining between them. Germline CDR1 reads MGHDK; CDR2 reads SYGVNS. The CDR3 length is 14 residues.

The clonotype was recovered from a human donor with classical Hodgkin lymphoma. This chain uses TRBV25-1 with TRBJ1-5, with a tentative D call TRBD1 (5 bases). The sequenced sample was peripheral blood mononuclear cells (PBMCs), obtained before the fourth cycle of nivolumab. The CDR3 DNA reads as TGTGCCAGCAGTGAAATGGGGGGTGGTCAGCCCCAGCATTTT. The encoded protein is CASSEMGGGQPQHF.